This TCR beta chain was recovered during a study of Ad26.COV2.S vaccination and SARS-CoV-2 variants. General study results and limits: Reportedly, spike-specific CD8+ and CD4+ T cell responses achieved substantial breadth once vaccination had taken place.

This CDR3 spans 15 amino acids. Germline CDR1 SGHTA, CDR2 FQGNSA. Losses at the gene ends were 4 bases for V and 4 bases for J; bases not matched to a gene: 3. The protocol was immunoSEQ multiplex PCR, while the TCRdb copy is restricted to in-frame clones and leaves out a portion. This sample has 290,000 or so clones, with roughly 86% found just once. Specified treatment: 15 to 20 received Ad26.COV2.S at low or high dose, single or two shots; about 5 received placebo; per-sample allocation not given. Sampling was done on day 63 after the first vaccine or placebo injection. Whoever gave the sample was an adult aged 18-55 years in Boston. The shot given was an Ad26 vector that makes Wuhan-strain SARS-CoV-2 spike. Comments on this clone: The antigen is unknown.

The chain employs TRBV7-2 and TRBJ2-7; 14 positions agree with TRBD2. The starting material was peripheral blood, obtained in a trial of Ad26.COV2.S vaccine versus placebo. The receptor's source is a person aged 18 to 59 who received the Ad26.COV2.S COVID-19 vaccine or a placebo. CDR3 nucleotides: TGTGCCAGCAGCTCCCGGACTAGCGGGAGGTACGAGCAGTACTTC. It specifies CASSSRTSGRYEQYF.